A single sample is the source of the 19 T cell receptor beta chains below, sequenced in a study of cytomegalovirus exposure and HLA in healthy donors. 60 Vbeta and 13 Jbeta primers were used in PCR. Using immunoSEQ multiplex PCR, the repertoire was profiled, and TCRdb retains in-frame clones only, with some absent. Altogether roughly 150,000 clones are present, approximately 72% being singletons, with the ten largest covering approximately 2.4%. Sequencing input: PBMCs. Every receptor here comes from a female donor in good health and CMV-seronegative.

The chain uses TRBV5-1 and TRBJ2-7, with D maybe TRBD2 (7 bases). Germline CDR1 SGHRS, CDR2 YFSETQ. Trimming cost V 8 bases and J 4 bases, with 22 bases left between them. This CDR3 is 15 amino acids long. The DNA of the CDR3 is TGCGCCAGTCGAACTGGGGGGGCTGATGGGTACGAGCAGTACTTC. It is translated as CASRTGGADGYEQYF.

The chain has TRBV6-5 and TRBJ2-6; 9 nucleotides match TRBD1. This CDR3 is 16 amino acids long. From germline, CDR1 is MNHEY and CDR2 SVGAGI. V was pared by 4 bases and J by 2 bases, with 3 bases of the junction left unmatched. CDR3 protein: CASSSRTGAGANVLTF. The CDR3 nucleotides are TGTGCCAGCAGTTCCCGGACAGGGGCTGGGGCCAACGTCCTGACTTTC.

This chain links TRBV7-2 with TRBJ2-2; D unclear. From germline, CDR1 is SGHTA and CDR2 FQGNSA. V was cut by 8 bases and J by 3 bases, with 13 bases left in between. CDR3 size: 14 residues. The CDR3 loop reads CASQWATYTGELFF. Written as DNA, the CDR3 is TGTGCCAGCCAATGGGCCACCTACACCGGGGAGCTGTTTTTT.

The rearrangement joins TRBV27 to TRBJ2-1; 12 positions match TRBD2. Germline assignment: CDR1 MNHEY and CDR2 SMNVEV (reference sequence). The V segment lost 1 base and the J segment 8 bases; nucleotides outside the gene matches: 6. The length of the CDR3 is 16 residues. The CDR3, as DNA: TGTGCCAGCAGTTTATTGGCTAGCGGGAGGGCGGATGAGCAGTTCTTC. This codes for CASSLLASGRADEQFF.

This clone was counted a few times. The V gene is TRBV28, the J gene TRBJ2-7; 7 nucleotides line up with TRBD1. V lost 6 bases, J lost 4 bases, and 0 bases stayed unmatched. Germline assignment: CDR1 MDHEN and CDR2 SYDVKM. The CDR3 is 11 residues long. CDR3 amino acids: CASRQGYEQYF. The CDR3 coding sequence is TGTGCCAGCAGACAGGGGTACGAGCAGTACTTC. Complete variable domain (other parts from reference TRBV28 and TRBJ2-7): DVKVTQSSRYLVKRTGEKVFLECVQDMDHENMFWYRQDPGLGLRLIYFSYDVKMKEKGDIPEGYSVSREKKERFSLILESASTNQTSMYLCASRQGYEQYFGPGTRLTVT.

The V call is TRBV10-1, the J call TRBJ2-2, with TRBD1 as a possible D gene (5 bases). The CDR3 has 15 residues. Deletions cut 3 bases from V and 4 bases from J, with 12 bases between. Per germline, CDR1 WNHNN and CDR2 SYGVQD (reference sequence). The CDR3 loop reads CASSDNRRITGELFF. Here the CDR3 DNA reads TGCGCCAGCAGTGATAACAGGCGTATCACCGGGGAGCTGTTTTTT.

The chain has TRBV19 and TRBJ2-1; 11 bases are shared with TRBD2. J was trimmed by 5 bases and V by 5 bases; bases with no gene match: 8. Per germline, CDR1 LNHDA and CDR2 SQIVND (reference sequence). The CDR3 is made up of 16 amino acids. The CDR3 region is CASSWTSGPGDNEQFF. The CDR3, as DNA: TGTGCCAGTAGTTGGACTAGCGGGCCCGGAGACAATGAGCAGTTCTTC.

This chain joins TRBV10-3 and TRBJ1-2; D perhaps matches TRBD1 (5 bases). The ends were cut back, 3 bases at V and 7 bases at J, with 18 bases in the middle. Germline V gene lookup returns CDR1 ENHRY and CDR2 SYGVKD. The length of the CDR3 is 15 residues. CDR3 bases: TGTGCCATCAGTGAACCCGGCTACGTGGGGGGTGGCTACACCTTC. This sequence encodes CAISEPGYVGGGYTF.

The rearrangement uses TRBV19 and TRBJ1-2; D is ambiguous. Deletions cut 2 bases from V and 5 bases from J, with 12 bases between. Germline V gene data show CDR1 as LNHDA and CDR2 as SQIVND (reference sequence). This CDR3 region has 14 residues. The CDR3 DNA reads as TGTGCCAGTAGTATACCCTTCGGGATATATGGCTACACCTTC. Translation gives CASSIPFGIYGYTF.

The chain couples TRBV5-6 to TRBJ2-4; 7 nucleotides match TRBD1. In germline, CDR1 is SGHDT, CDR2 YYEEEE. Trimming at V came to 3 bases and at J to 2 bases, leaving 2 bases not matched to a gene. This CDR3 is 14 amino acids long. CDR3: CASSSTGPKNIQYF. Here the CDR3 DNA reads TGTGCCAGCAGCTCGACAGGGCCCAAAAACATTCAGTACTTC.

The V call is TRBV7-6, the J call TRBJ1-6; 9 bases are a match to TRBD1. Germline V gene data show CDR1 as SGHVS and CDR2 as FNYEAQ. V dropped 2 bases and J dropped 9; count of bases not matched to a gene: 8. This CDR3 has 16 residues. The CDR3 DNA sequence: TGTGCCAGCAGCTTACCACCCGGGACAGGGACTTCACCCCTCCACTTT. This encodes CASSLPPGTGTSPLHF. Together with reference TRBV7-6 and TRBJ1-6, the CDR3 gives the full variable domain: GAGVSQSPRYKVTKRGQDVALRCDPISGHVSLYWYRQALGQGPEFLTYFNYEAQQDKSGLPNDRFSAERPEGSISTLTIQRTEQRDSAMYRCASSLPPGTGTSPLHFGNGTRLTVT.

The J gene is TRBJ1-2, the V gene TRBV7-2; no clear D gene. CDR3 size: 14 residues. V was pared by 2 bases and J by 0 bases, with 7 bases between. The germline V gene encodes CDR1 SGHTA and CDR2 FQGNSA. CDR3 bases: TGTGCCAGCAGCTTATACGCGCCTAACTATGGCTACACCTTC. This sequence encodes CASSLYAPNYGYTF.

The CDR3: CASSYEANSYNEQFF. CDR3 in DNA: TGTGCCAGCAGTTACGAAGCAAACTCCTACAATGAGCAGTTCTTC. The chain joins TRBV6-6 to TRBJ2-1; D not certain. CDR1 MNHNY and CDR2 SVGAGI come from the germline V gene (reference sequence). CDR3 length equals 15 residues. Trimming cost V 2 bases and J 0 bases, with 8 bases left between them.

This chain uses TRBV20-1 with TRBJ2-7, with D unresolved. The CDR3 has 11 residues. Germline values: CDR1 DFQATT, CDR2 SNEGSKA (reference sequence). Between the trimmed V and J ends, which lost 1 base and 7 bases, there was a span of 8 bases. CDR3 loop: CSARAVREQYF. The CDR3 DNA follows: TGCAGTGCTAGAGCCGTGAGAGAGCAGTACTTC.

The rearrangement joins TRBV10-2 to TRBJ2-1, with TRBD2 identical over 8 bases. The CDR3 totals 14 residues. Looked up from germline, CDR1 is WSHSY and CDR2 is SAAADI. V lost 10 bases to trimming and J lost 7 bases; unmatched junction nucleotides: 12. CDR3 sequence: CATLGERGSNEQFF. The CDR3 nucleotides read TGCGCCACCCTCGGGGAGCGGGGGAGTAATGAGCAGTTCTTC.

This chain joins TRBV5-4 and TRBJ2-3; no clear D. V was pared by 5 bases and J by 1 base, with 5 bases between. Germline-derived CDR1 and CDR2 are SGHNT and YYREEE (reference sequence). This CDR3 has 12 residues. The CDR3 here is CASSLRTDTQYF. The CDR3 DNA follows: TGTGCCAGCAGTCTTCGCACAGATACGCAGTATTTT.

V and J are TRBV28 and TRBJ1-5; D perhaps matches TRBD1 (5 bases). Germline CDR1 MDHEN, CDR2 SYDVKM. V shed 6 bases and J shed 1 base, with 13 bases lying between them. This CDR3 has 15 residues. In DNA form, the CDR3 reads TGTGCCAGCAGCTTTTCCGGGGGGAGCAATCAGCCCCAGCATTTT. Protein product: CASSFSGGSNQPQHF.

V usage is TRBV4-2 and J usage is TRBJ2-7; 8 nucleotides match TRBD2. Trimming took 0 bases from V and 6 from J; bases not matched to a gene: 10. Germline V gene lookup returns CDR1 LGHNA and CDR2 YNFKEQ. The CDR3 contains 16 residues. The CDR3 nucleotides read TGTGCCAGCAGCCAAGATATCGCGTCGGGGGGGGTCGAGCAGTACTTC. It encodes CASSQDIASGGVEQYF.

The genes are TRBV6-5 and TRBJ2-5; 14 bases align to TRBD2. Per the germline V gene, CDR1 is MNHEY and CDR2 is SVGAGI. The CDR3 loop spans 15 amino acids. The J segment lost 7 bases and the V segment lost 5 bases, leaving 6 bases of the junction unmatched. CDR3 loop: CASSPGLAGVGTQYF. CDR3 DNA sequence: TGTGCCAGCAGTCCGGGACTAGCGGGAGTGGGGACCCAGTACTTC.